This TCR beta chain originates from a study of metastatic and nonmetastatic thyroid tumors. Among the patients, none had received any treatment before thyroid surgery. In the study's own analysis: Clinicopathological groups differed in CDR3, with these differences serving to build a distant-metastasis classifier for papillary thyroid cancer. TCRdb re-called the PCR reads through MiXCR. TCRdb's processing, not the authors', yielded these V and J calls. The sample carries 43,000 or so clones, about 15% recorded once. CDR3 length: 17 residues. CDR1 is KGHSH, CDR2 LQKENI, per germline. The V and J ends lost 6 bases and 5 bases respectively, with 22 bases between them. Many counts were recorded for this clone.

Sequenced: blood. The V call is TRBV18, the J call TRBJ2-2; D might be TRBD2 (6 bases). This sequence originates from a female donor with papillary thyroid cancer or a benign thyroid nodule (not recorded which). Some clones in this sample may be carry-over from other donors' samples. The CDR3 DNA sequence: TGTGCCAGCTCCCTCAACCTGCCGGGAGATAGAACCGGGGAGCTGTTTTTT. Its protein is CASSLNLPGDRTGELFF.